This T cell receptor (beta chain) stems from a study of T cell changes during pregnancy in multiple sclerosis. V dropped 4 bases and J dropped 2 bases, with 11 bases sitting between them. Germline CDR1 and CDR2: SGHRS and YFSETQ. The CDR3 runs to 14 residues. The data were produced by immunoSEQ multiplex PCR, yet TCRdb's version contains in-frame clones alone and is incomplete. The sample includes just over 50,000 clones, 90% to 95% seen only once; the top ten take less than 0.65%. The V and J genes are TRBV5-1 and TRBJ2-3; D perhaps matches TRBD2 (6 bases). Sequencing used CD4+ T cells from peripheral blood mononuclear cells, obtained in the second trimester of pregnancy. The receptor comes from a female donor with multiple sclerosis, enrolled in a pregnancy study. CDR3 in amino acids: CASSLGLPTDTQYF. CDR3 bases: TGCGCCAGCAGCCTGGGACTGCCCACAGATACGCAGTATTTT.